These T cell receptor beta chains were read from a single sample in a study of cytomegalovirus exposure and HLA in healthy donors. The protocol was immunoSEQ multiplex PCR, while the TCRdb copy is restricted to in-frame clones and leaves out a portion. Found here are 110,000 or so clones, 82% of them singletons; the top ten hold around 2.3%. The sequencing input was PBMCs. The receptors were gathered from a woman aged 18-29 years in good health and CMV-seronegative. The CDR3 runs from the conserved cysteine through the conserved F or W. Fields, in order: J gene, V gene, clone size, D gene, CDR3 DNA, CDR3 protein. A D gene is named only where the DNA matches it firmly. Rows may omit the clone size; those that give it use once, few, many or a size class.

j_call: TRBJ2-3; v_call: TRBV11-3; clone_size: .; d_call: .; cdr3_nt: TGTGCCAGCAGCTTAGACCTGGAGGCCGTCAGAGGAGCAGATACGCAGTATTTT; cdr3_aa: CASSLDLEAVRGADTQYF
j_call: TRBJ1-5; v_call: TRBV28; clone_size: .; d_call: .; cdr3_nt: TGTGCCAGCAGTATAAATCAGCCCCAGCATTTT; cdr3_aa: CASSINQPQHF
j_call: TRBJ2-2; v_call: TRBV6-5; clone_size: .; d_call: TRBD1; cdr3_nt: TGTGCCAGCAGTTACGTCACAGGGGTAGTAGCCGGGGAGCTGTTTTTT; cdr3_aa: CASSYVTGVVAGELFF
j_call: TRBJ1-3; v_call: TRBV6-1; clone_size: .; d_call: .; cdr3_nt: TGTGCCGCCCTACGGGGGGTTGCTGGAAACACCATATATTTT; cdr3_aa: CAALRGVAGNTIYF
j_call: TRBJ1-3; v_call: TRBV11-3; clone_size: few; d_call: .; cdr3_nt: TGTGCCAGCAGCCCGGACCCACAGGCAACCTCTGGAAACACCATATATTTT; cdr3_aa: CASSPDPQATSGNTIYF
j_call: TRBJ1-3; v_call: TRBV25-1; clone_size: .; d_call: .; cdr3_nt: TGTGCCAGCAGTGAAGTAGGGAGGAACACCATATATTTT; cdr3_aa: CASSEVGRNTIYF
j_call: TRBJ2-3; v_call: TRBV19; clone_size: .; d_call: TRBD2; cdr3_nt: TGTGCCAGTAGTACTCTAGCGGGAGGATCCACAGATACGCAGTATTTT; cdr3_aa: CASSTLAGGSTDTQYF
j_call: TRBJ2-7; v_call: TRBV29-1; clone_size: .; d_call: TRBD2; cdr3_nt: TGCAGCGTGGGGACTAGCGGTGCCTACGAGCAGTACTTC; cdr3_aa: CSVGTSGAYEQYF
j_call: TRBJ1-6; v_call: TRBV30; clone_size: once; d_call: .; cdr3_nt: TGTGCCTGGAGTGTACTCGTAGGGGATTCACCCCTCCACTTT; cdr3_aa: CAWSVLVGDSPLHF
j_call: TRBJ1-4; v_call: TRBV5-1; clone_size: .; d_call: TRBD1; cdr3_nt: TGCGCCAGCAGCCAAGGGACAGGGATTCTCCCTTGGGAAAAACTGTTTTTT; cdr3_aa: CASSQGTGILPWEKLFF
j_call: TRBJ2-1; v_call: TRBV1; clone_size: .; d_call: .; cdr3_nt: TGCACCAGCAGCCCACGATTTGCTAGCGGGAGGGCCGATGAGCAGTTCTTC; cdr3_aa: CTSSPRFASGRADEQFF
j_call: TRBJ2-7; v_call: TRBV7-9; clone_size: .; d_call: TRBD2; cdr3_nt: TGTGCCAGCAGCTTAGAAGCGGGAGTCAACTACGAGCAGTACTTC; cdr3_aa: CASSLEAGVNYEQYF
j_call: TRBJ1-5; v_call: TRBV7-9; clone_size: .; d_call: TRBD1; cdr3_nt: TGTGCCAGCAGCTTTAATCCGGGACAGGGTAGGAGCCAGCCCCAGCATTTT; cdr3_aa: CASSFNPGQGRSQPQHF
j_call: TRBJ2-1; v_call: TRBV18; clone_size: .; d_call: .; cdr3_nt: TGTGCCAGCTCAGAGGCGGTCTACAATGAGCAGTTCTTC; cdr3_aa: CASSEAVYNEQFF
j_call: TRBJ1-1; v_call: TRBV29-1; clone_size: .; d_call: TRBD1; cdr3_nt: TGCAGCGTTGAAGATGTGGCAGGGGGGAAAACTGAAGCTTTCTTT; cdr3_aa: CSVEDVAGGKTEAFF
j_call: TRBJ2-7; v_call: TRBV4-1; clone_size: .; d_call: .; cdr3_nt: TGCGCCAGCAGCTCCACTCGGAGCCGCACCTACGAGCAGTACTTC; cdr3_aa: CASSSTRSRTYEQYF
j_call: TRBJ2-3; v_call: TRBV28; clone_size: .; d_call: TRBD2; cdr3_nt: TGTGCCAGCAGTTTATCTCTAGCGGGACTCACAGATACGCAGTATTTT; cdr3_aa: CASSLSLAGLTDTQYF
j_call: TRBJ2-1; v_call: TRBV5-1; clone_size: .; d_call: .; cdr3_nt: TGCGCCAGCAGCTTGTCAGACAGCAGATACAATGAGCAGTTCTTC; cdr3_aa: CASSLSDSRYNEQFF
j_call: TRBJ1-1; v_call: TRBV9; clone_size: .; d_call: .; cdr3_nt: TGTGCCAGCAGCGTAGACCCGGGGGGTCCTGAAGCTTTCTTT; cdr3_aa: CASSVDPGGPEAFF
j_call: TRBJ2-1; v_call: TRBV11-2; clone_size: .; d_call: TRBD2; cdr3_nt: TGTGCCAGCAGCTTAGGGACTAGCGGGGCGAATGAGCAGTTCTTC; cdr3_aa: CASSLGTSGANEQFF
j_call: TRBJ2-1; v_call: TRBV9; clone_size: .; d_call: TRBD2; cdr3_nt: TGTGCCAGCAGCGCCCTGCGGGGGGGTGAGCAGTTCTTC; cdr3_aa: CASSALRGGEQFF
j_call: TRBJ2-1; v_call: TRBV4-1; clone_size: .; d_call: .; cdr3_nt: TGCGCCAGCAGCCAAGTTGGAGGGGATGAGCAGTTCTTC; cdr3_aa: CASSQVGGDEQFF
j_call: TRBJ2-1; v_call: TRBV18; clone_size: once; d_call: TRBD2; cdr3_nt: TGTGCCAGCTCACGGACTAGCGGGGAGTACAATGAGCAGTTCTTC; cdr3_aa: CASSRTSGEYNEQFF
j_call: TRBJ2-2; v_call: TRBV20-1; clone_size: .; d_call: .; cdr3_nt: TGCAGTGCACCAGGGATCGGGGAGCTGTTTTTT; cdr3_aa: CSAPGIGELFF
j_call: TRBJ2-1; v_call: TRBV28; clone_size: .; d_call: .; cdr3_nt: TGTGCCAGCAGTTTACCCACTAACTCCTACAATGAGCAGTTCTTC; cdr3_aa: CASSLPTNSYNEQFF